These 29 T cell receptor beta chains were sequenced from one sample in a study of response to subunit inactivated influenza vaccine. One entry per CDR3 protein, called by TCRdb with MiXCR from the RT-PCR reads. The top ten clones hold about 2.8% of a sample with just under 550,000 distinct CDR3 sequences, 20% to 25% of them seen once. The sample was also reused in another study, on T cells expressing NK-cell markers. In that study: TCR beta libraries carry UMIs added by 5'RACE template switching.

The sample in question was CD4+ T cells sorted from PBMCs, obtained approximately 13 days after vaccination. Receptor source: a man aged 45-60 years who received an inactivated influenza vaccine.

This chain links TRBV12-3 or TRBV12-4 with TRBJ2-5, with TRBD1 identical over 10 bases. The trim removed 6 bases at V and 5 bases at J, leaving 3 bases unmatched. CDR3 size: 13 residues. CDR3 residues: CASRPGQGETQYF. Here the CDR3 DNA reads TGTGCCAGCAGGCCGGGACAGGGGGAGACCCAGTACTTC.

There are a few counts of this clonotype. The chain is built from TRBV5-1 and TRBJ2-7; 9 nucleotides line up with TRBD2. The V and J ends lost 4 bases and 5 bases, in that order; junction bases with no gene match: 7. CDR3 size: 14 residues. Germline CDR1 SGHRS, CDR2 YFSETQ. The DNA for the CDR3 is TGCGCCAGCAGCATAAGGACTAGCGTGGACGAGCAGTACTTC. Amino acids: CASSIRTSVDEQYF.

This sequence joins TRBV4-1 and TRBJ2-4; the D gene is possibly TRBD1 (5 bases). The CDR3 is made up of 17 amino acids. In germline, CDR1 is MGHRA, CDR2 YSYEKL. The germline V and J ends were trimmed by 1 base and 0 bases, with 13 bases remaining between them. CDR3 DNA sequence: TGCGCCAGCAGCCAAGGCCCCGCTACAGGAGCCAAAAACATTCAGTACTTC. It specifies CASSQGPATGAKNIQYF.

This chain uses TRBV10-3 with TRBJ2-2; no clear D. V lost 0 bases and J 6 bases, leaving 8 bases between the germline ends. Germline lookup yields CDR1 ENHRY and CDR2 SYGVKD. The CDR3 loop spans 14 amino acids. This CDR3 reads CAISESASAGELFF. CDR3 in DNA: TGTGCCATCAGTGAGTCCGCCTCTGCCGGGGAGCTGTTTTTT.

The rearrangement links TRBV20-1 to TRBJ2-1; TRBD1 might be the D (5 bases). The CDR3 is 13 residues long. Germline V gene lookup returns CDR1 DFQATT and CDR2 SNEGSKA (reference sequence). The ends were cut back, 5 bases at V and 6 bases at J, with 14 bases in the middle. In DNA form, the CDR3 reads TGCAGTGCTTGGAAAGACAGAACCAATGAGCAGTTCTTC. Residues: CSAWKDRTNEQFF.

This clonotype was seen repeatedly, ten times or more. CDR3 sequence: CASRTSGPSYNEQFF. The CDR3 DNA follows: TGCGCCAGCAGAACTAGCGGGCCCTCCTACAATGAGCAGTTCTTC. The chain combines TRBV5-1 with TRBJ2-1; 9 positions agree with TRBD2. The CDR3 covers 15 residues. Unmatched junction bases numbered 3, after V lost 5 bases and J lost 0 bases. Germline CDR1 is SGHRS and CDR2 is YFSETQ.

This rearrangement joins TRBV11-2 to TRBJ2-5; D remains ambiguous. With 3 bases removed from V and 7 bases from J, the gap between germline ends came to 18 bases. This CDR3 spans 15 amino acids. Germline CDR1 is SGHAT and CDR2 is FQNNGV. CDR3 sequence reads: CASSFGTASQMTQYF. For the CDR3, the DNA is TGTGCCAGCAGCTTTGGTACAGCGTCCCAGATGACCCAGTACTTC.

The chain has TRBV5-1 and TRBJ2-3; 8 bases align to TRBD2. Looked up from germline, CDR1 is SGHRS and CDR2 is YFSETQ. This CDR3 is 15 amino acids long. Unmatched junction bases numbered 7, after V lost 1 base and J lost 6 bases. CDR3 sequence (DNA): TGCGCCAGCAGCTTGCTACGCGGCGGGGGGGATACGCAGTATTTT. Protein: CASSLLRGGGDTQYF.

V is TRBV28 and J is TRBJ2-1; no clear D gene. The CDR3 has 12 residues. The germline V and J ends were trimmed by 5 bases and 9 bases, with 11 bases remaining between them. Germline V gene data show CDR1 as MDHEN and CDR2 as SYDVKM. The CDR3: CASSPFIGEQFF. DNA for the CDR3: TGTGCCAGCAGTCCGTTCATAGGTGAGCAGTTCTTC.

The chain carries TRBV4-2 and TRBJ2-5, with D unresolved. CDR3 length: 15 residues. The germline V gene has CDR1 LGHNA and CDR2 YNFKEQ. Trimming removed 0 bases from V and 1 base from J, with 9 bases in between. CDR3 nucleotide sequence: TGTGCCAGCAGCCAAGAGGCCGCTTCCCAAGAGACCCAGTACTTC. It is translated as CASSQEAASQETQYF.

The CDR3 protein is CASSFSNSYEQYF. DNA of the CDR3: TGTGCCAGCAGCTTCTCCAACTCCTACGAGCAGTACTTC. This chain joins TRBV7-2 and TRBJ2-7; D unclear. The germline V and J ends were trimmed by 3 bases and 0 bases, with 6 bases remaining between them. CDR3 length: 13 residues. Per the germline V gene, CDR1 is SGHTA and CDR2 is FQGNSA.

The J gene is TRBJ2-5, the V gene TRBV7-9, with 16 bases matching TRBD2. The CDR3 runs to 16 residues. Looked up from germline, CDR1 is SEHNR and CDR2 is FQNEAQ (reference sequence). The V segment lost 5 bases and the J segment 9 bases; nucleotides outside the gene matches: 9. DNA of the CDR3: TGTGCCAGCAGCGAACCGGGACTAGCGGGAGGGGTGGCCCAGTACTTC. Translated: CASSEPGLAGGVAQYF.

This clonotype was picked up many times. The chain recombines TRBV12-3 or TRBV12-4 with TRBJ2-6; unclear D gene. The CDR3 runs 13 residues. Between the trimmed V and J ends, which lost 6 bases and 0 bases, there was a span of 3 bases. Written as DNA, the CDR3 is TGTGCCAGCAGCTTCTCTGGGGCCAACGTCCTGACTTTC. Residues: CASSFSGANVLTF.

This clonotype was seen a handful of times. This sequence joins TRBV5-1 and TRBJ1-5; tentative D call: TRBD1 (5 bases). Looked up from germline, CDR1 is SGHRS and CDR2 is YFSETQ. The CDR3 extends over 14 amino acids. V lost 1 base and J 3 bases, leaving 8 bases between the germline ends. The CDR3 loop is CASSLSGDNQPQHF. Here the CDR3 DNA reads TGCGCCAGCAGCTTGTCGGGGGACAATCAGCCCCAGCATTTT.

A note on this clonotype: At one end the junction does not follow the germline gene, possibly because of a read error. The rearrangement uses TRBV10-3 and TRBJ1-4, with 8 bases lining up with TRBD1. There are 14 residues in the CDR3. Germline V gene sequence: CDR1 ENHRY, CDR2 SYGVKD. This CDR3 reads CAISEGQGREKLYF. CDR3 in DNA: TGTGCCATCAGTGAGGGACAGGGCCGCGAAAAACTGTATTTT.

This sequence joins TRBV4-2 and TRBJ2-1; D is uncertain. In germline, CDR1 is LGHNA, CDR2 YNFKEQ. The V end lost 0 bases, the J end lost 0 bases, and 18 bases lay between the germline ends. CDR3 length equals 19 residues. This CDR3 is CASSQDSDIFQLSYNEQFF. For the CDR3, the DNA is TGTGCCAGCAGCCAAGACTCCGATATCTTCCAACTCTCCTACAATGAGCAGTTCTTC.

CDR3: CASSSTGGENQPQHF. The CDR3 DNA is TGTGCCAGCAGCTCGACAGGGGGCGAAAATCAGCCCCAGCATTTT. This chain uses TRBV7-2 with TRBJ1-5, with 10 bases that match TRBD1. In germline, CDR1 is SGHTA, CDR2 FQGNSA. J gave up 4 bases and V 4 bases, and 4 bases lay outside the gene matches. The CDR3 totals 15 residues.

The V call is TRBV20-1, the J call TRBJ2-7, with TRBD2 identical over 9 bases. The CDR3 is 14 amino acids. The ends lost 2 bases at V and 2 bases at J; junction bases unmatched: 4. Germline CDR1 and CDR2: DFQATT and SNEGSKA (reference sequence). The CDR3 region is CSARRLAGPYEQYF. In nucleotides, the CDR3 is TGCAGTGCTAGACGGCTAGCGGGACCCTACGAGCAGTACTTC.

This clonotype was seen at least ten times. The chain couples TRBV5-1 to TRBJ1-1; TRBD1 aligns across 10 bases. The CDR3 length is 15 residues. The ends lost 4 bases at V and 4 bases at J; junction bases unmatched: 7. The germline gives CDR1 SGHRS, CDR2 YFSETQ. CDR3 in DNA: TGCGCCAGCAGCCCGACAGGGGGCCAGGGCACTGAAGCTTTCTTT. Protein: CASSPTGGQGTEAFF.

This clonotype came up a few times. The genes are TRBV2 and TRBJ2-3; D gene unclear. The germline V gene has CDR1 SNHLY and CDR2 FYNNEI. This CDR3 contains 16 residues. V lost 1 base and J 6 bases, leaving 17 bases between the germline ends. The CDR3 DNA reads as TGTGCCAGCAGTGAAGATTGGACCTTACTAATGGATACGCAGTATTTT. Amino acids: CASSEDWTLLMDTQYF.

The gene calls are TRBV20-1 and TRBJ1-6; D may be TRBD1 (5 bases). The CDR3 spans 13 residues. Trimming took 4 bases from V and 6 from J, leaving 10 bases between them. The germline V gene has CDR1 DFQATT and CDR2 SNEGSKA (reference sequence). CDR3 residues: CSAMGGLNSPLHF. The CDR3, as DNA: TGCAGTGCTATGGGGGGACTTAATTCACCCCTCCACTTT.

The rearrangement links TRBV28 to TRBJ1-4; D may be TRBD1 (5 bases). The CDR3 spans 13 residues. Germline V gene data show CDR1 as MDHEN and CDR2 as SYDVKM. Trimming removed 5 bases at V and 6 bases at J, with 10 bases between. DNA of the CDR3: TGTGCCAGCAGTACCGGGACCGATGAAAAACTGTTTTTT. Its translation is CASSTGTDEKLFF.

The CDR3 loop reads CASSTGPFDEQFF. In nucleotides, the CDR3 is TGCGCCAGCAGCACCGGCCCCTTCGATGAGCAGTTCTTC. The V gene is TRBV5-1, the J gene TRBJ2-1; no definite D call. V gave up 4 bases and J gave up 8 bases, with 13 bases separating them. This CDR3 is 13 amino acids long. Germline lookup yields CDR1 SGHRS and CDR2 YFSETQ.

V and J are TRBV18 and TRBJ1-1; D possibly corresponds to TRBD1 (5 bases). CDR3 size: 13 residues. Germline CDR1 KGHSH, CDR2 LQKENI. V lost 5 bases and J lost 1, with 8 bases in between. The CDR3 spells CASSSDTNTEAFF. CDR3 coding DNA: TGTGCCAGCTCATCGGACACGAACACTGAAGCTTTCTTT.

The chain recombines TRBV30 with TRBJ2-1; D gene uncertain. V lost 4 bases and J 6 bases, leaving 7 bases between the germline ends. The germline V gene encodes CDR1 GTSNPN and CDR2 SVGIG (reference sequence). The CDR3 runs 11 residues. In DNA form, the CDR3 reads TGTGCCTGGACGCGGTTCAATGAGCAGTTCTTC. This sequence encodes CAWTRFNEQFF. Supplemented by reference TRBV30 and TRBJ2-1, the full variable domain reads SQTIHQWPATLVQPVGSPLSLECTVEGTSNPNLYWYRQAAGRGLQLLFYSVGIGQISSEVPQNLSASRPQDRQFILSSKKLLLSDSGFYLCAWTRFNEQFFGPGTRLTVL.

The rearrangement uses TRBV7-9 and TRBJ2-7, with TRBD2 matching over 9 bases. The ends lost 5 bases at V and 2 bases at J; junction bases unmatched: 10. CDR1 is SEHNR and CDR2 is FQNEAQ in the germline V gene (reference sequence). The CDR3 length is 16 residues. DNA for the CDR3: TGTGCCAGCAGCGCCAGGGGTAGCGGGGGAACCTACGAGCAGTACTTC. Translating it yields CASSARGSGGTYEQYF.

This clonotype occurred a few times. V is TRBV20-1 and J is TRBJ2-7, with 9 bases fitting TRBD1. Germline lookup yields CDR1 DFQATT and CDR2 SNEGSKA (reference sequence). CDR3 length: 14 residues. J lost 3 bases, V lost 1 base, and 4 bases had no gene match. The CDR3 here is CSARVRGQGYEQYF. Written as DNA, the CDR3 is TGCAGTGCTAGAGTTAGGGGACAGGGCTACGAGCAGTACTTC.

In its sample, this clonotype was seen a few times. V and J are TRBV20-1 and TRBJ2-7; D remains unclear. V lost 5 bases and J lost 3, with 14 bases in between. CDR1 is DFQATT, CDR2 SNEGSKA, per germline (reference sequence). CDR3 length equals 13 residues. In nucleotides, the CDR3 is TGCAGTGCTTGTCCGAAAGGAGTCTACGAGCAGTACTTC. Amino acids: CSACPKGVYEQYF.

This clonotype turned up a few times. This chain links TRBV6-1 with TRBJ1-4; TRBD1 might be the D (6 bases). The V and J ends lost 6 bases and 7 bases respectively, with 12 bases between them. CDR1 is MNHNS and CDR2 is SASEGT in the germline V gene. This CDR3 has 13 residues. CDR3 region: CASRSGTLEKLFF. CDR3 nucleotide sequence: TGTGCCAGCAGGTCCGGGACACTTGAAAAACTGTTTTTT.